A single sample is the source of the 8 T cell receptor beta chains below, sequenced in a study of somatic mutations in cytotoxic T cells in rheumatoid arthritis. Sequencing was performed with immunoSEQ multiplex PCR; in TCRdb, only in-frame clones are kept and a portion is missing. The table shows 20,000 to 25,000 clones, with just under 80% occurring only once. The sample comprised CD8+ T cells sorted from blood. The receptor source for this set is an adult with rheumatoid arthritis.

The chain employs TRBV7-6 and TRBJ1-1, with D unclear. CDR1 is SGHVS, CDR2 FNYEAQ, per germline. Trimming took 2 bases from V and 1 from J, leaving 5 bases between them. The CDR3 runs to 13 residues. The chain's CDR3 is CASSLQRNTEAFF. CDR3 DNA: TGTGCCAGCAGCTTACAGAGGAACACTGAAGCTTTCTTT. The variable domain in full, with the rest retrieved from reference TRBV7-6 and TRBJ1-1, is GAGVSQSPRYKVTKRGQDVALRCDPISGHVSLYWYRQALGQGPEFLTYFNYEAQQDKSGLPNDRFSAERPEGSISTLTIQRTEQRDSAMYRCASSLQRNTEAFFGQGTRLTVV.

The chain couples TRBV6-5 to TRBJ2-7; a possible D gene is TRBD1 (7 bases). V lost 2 bases and J lost 6, with 14 bases in between. Germline V gives CDR1 MNHEY, CDR2 SVGAGI. CDR3 size: 14 residues. CDR3 in DNA: TGTGCCAGCAGTTACGACAGGGAGGTTTCCGAGCAGTACTTC. Its protein is CASSYDREVSEQYF.

In its sample, this clone was seen once. The gene calls are TRBV2 and TRBJ1-1; D is uncertain. The CDR3 is 13 residues long. CDR1 is SNHLY, CDR2 FYNNEI, per germline. V was trimmed by 4 bases and J by 1 base, leaving 7 bases between them. CDR3 sequence: CASSGSRNTEAFF. For the CDR3, the DNA is TGTGCCAGCAGTGGGAGTAGGAACACTGAAGCTTTCTTT. Filled out from reference TRBV2 and TRBJ1-1, the complete variable domain reads EPEVTQTPSHQVTQMGQEVILRCVPISNHLYFYWYRQILGQKVEFLVSFYNNEISEKSEIFDDQFSVERPDGSNFTLKIRSTKLEDSAMYFCASSGSRNTEAFFGQGTRLTVV.

The rearrangement uses TRBV6-5 and TRBJ2-3; D remains ambiguous. Trimming cost V 0 bases and J 0 bases, with 7 bases left between them. Per germline, CDR1 MNHEY and CDR2 SVGAGI. CDR3 size: 15 residues. The CDR3 spells CASSYSDGSTDTQYF. In DNA, the CDR3 is TGTGCCAGCAGTTACTCAGACGGGAGCACAGATACGCAGTATTTT.

The chain couples TRBV6-5 to TRBJ1-6; D gene ambiguous. There are 13 residues in the CDR3. The V gene lost 0 bases and the J gene lost 10 bases, with 7 bases spanning the gap. CDR1 MNHEY and CDR2 SVGAGI come from the germline V gene. CDR3 region: CASSYSNRSPLHF. The CDR3 bases are TGTGCCAGCAGTTACTCGAACCGGTCACCCCTCCACTTT.

This clone appeared a few times. This sequence joins TRBV6-5 and TRBJ1-5; tentative D call: TRBD1 (5 bases). CDR3 length equals 14 residues. Looked up from germline, CDR1 is MNHEY and CDR2 is SVGAGI. Trimming left V 2 bases short and J 6 bases short, with 11 bases between. The CDR3 nucleotides read TGTGCCAGCAGTTACAATCCGGGGGTTCAGCCCCAGCATTTT. It codes for CASSYNPGVQPQHF.

The chain recombines TRBV10-1 with TRBJ2-6, with D possibly matching TRBD1 (6 bases). V lost 0 bases and J lost 0, with 15 bases in between. Germline V lookup: CDR1 WNHNN, CDR2 SYGVQD (reference sequence). This CDR3 is 19 amino acids long. The CDR3 loop reads CASSESADSLLSGANVLTF. CDR3 in DNA: TGCGCCAGCAGTGAGTCGGCGGACAGTCTGCTCTCTGGGGCCAACGTCCTGACTTTC.

This rearrangement joins TRBV7-7 to TRBJ1-6; 9 bases are shared with TRBD1. Germline V lookup: CDR1 SSHAT, CDR2 FNYEAQ (reference sequence). V was clipped by 6 bases and J by 5 bases; unmatched bases: 5. The CDR3 is 15 amino acids. CDR3 sequence reads: CASRRGTGNNSPLHF. The CDR3 DNA is TGTGCCAGCAGGCGAGGGACAGGGAATAATTCACCCCTCCACTTT.